This record covers a single T cell receptor beta chain. The sample is drawn from a study of cytomegalovirus exposure and HLA in healthy donors. Primers: 60 Vbeta forward and 13 Jbeta reverse. The method was immunoSEQ multiplex PCR; TCRdb's version includes in-frame clones alone and lacks a portion of them. The sample consists of over 110,000 clones, about 80% of them appearing once. Sequences were obtained from PBMCs. This sequence originates from a woman aged 55-69 years in good health and CMV-seropositive.

The CDR3 loop is CASSFYSNQPQHF. CDR3 DNA: TGTGCCAGCAGCTTCTATAGCAATCAGCCCCAGCATTTT. The rearrangement joins TRBV5-5 to TRBJ1-5; D gene ambiguous. There are 13 residues in the CDR3. Trimming took off 2 bases at V and 0 bases at J, with 3 bases between the two ends. The germline gives CDR1 SGHKS, CDR2 YYEKEE (reference sequence).